Listed here are 12 T cell receptor beta chains from one sample, sequenced in a study of shared clonotypes between healthy human individuals. Only CD45RO-negative cells positively selected for CCR7 counted as naive CD8 cells, so terminally differentiated effector memory CD45RA+ cells were excluded. Method: immunoSEQ multiplex PCR; TCRdb's copy keeps in-frame clones and lacks some. This table holds some 1,900,000 clones, about 95% found once. Sequenced: naive CD8+ T cells sorted from blood. The receptors derive from a man younger than 35 in good health.

The chain carries TRBV5-6 and TRBJ1-1; D perhaps matches TRBD1 (5 bases). Per the germline V gene, CDR1 is SGHDT and CDR2 is YYEEEE. V lost 4 bases and J 4 bases, leaving 14 bases between the germline ends. The CDR3 loop spans 14 amino acids. CDR3 nucleotide sequence: TGTGCCAGCAGCCTACCCCAGGGCTCCACTGAAGCTTTCTTT. Translating gives CASSLPQGSTEAFF.

This chain's CDR3 is CASSVASSPQETQYF. The CDR3 bases are TGTGCCAGCAGCGTAGCGTCTAGCCCTCAAGAGACCCAGTACTTC. The genes are TRBV9 and TRBJ2-5; TRBD2 is a possible D gene (5 bases). Trimming pared 0 bases from V and 2 bases from J, leaving 11 bases between. The germline V gene has CDR1 SGDLS and CDR2 YYNGEE. The CDR3 runs to 15 residues.

The gene calls are TRBV4-1 and TRBJ1-1; no definite D call. CDR3 length: 16 amino acids. Germline CDR1 MGHRA, CDR2 YSYEKL. The germline V and J ends were trimmed by 4 bases and 0 bases, with 15 bases remaining between them. As DNA, the CDR3 is TGCGCCAGCAGCCTTCTGGGCGGAGTCATGAACACTGAAGCTTTCTTT. Translation gives CASSLLGGVMNTEAFF.

This clone was recorded only once. The chain employs TRBV4-3 and TRBJ1-6, with D maybe TRBD1 (5 bases). The CDR3 totals 16 residues. Germline V CDR1 and CDR2: LGHNA, YSLEER. V lost 4 bases, J lost 0 bases, and 10 bases lay in between. CDR3 coding DNA: TGCGCCAGCAGCCGGGACCGCAACTCCTATAATTCACCCCTCCACTTT. It encodes CASSRDRNSYNSPLHF.

V is TRBV20-1 and J is TRBJ2-1; possible D gene TRBD1, 6 bases. The germline V gene has CDR1 DFQATT and CDR2 SNEGSKA (reference sequence). This CDR3 contains 11 residues. The V and J ends lost 6 bases and 6 bases respectively, with 9 bases between them. This chain's CDR3 is CSANRVNEQFF. DNA of the CDR3: TGCAGTGCGAACAGGGTCAATGAGCAGTTCTTC.

In its sample, this clone was seen a few times. This chain connects TRBV27 to TRBJ1-1, with a tentative D call TRBD1 (5 bases). Germline V lookup: CDR1 MNHEY, CDR2 SMNVEV (reference sequence). Trimming shortened V by 8 bases and J by 1 base, and 17 bases separated the two germline ends. The CDR3 is 15 residues long. For the CDR3, the DNA is TGTGCCAGCGGCATCACCAGGGTAGCGAACACTGAAGCTTTCTTT. Protein product: CASGITRVANTEAFF.

V usage is TRBV2 and J usage is TRBJ2-7; no clear D gene. The V and J ends lost 7 bases and 6 bases respectively, with 13 bases between them. CDR1 is SNHLY and CDR2 is FYNNEI in the germline V gene. This CDR3 comprises 12 residues. CDR3 DNA sequence: TGTGCCAGCATGGGCCCGAAGGGCGAGCAGTACTTC. Translating gives CASMGPKGEQYF. Based on the CDR3 plus reference TRBV2 and TRBJ2-7, the full variable domain is EPEVTQTPSHQVTQMGQEVILRCVPISNHLYFYWYRQILGQKVEFLVSFYNNEISEKSEIFDDQFSVERPDGSNFTLKIRSTKLEDSAMYFCASMGPKGEQYFGPGTRLTVT.

This clone was seen more than once but under ten times. This sample also contains other DNA sequences that code for the same CDR3. The CDR3 region has the DNA TGTGCCAGCAGTGCCGGGACAGGCTACGAGCAGTACTTC. Amino acids: CASSAGTGYEQYF. This rearrangement joins TRBV27 to TRBJ2-7, with 8 bases identical to TRBD1. The CDR3 contains 13 residues. Germline trimming cut 5 bases from V and 3 bases from J; bases unmatched to any gene: 3. Germline V gene data show CDR1 as MNHEY and CDR2 as SMNVEV (reference sequence).

V is TRBV4-3 and J is TRBJ2-3, with D possibly matching TRBD2 (6 bases). Germline lookup yields CDR1 LGHNA and CDR2 YSLEER. V lost 0 bases to trimming and J lost 1 base, with 17 bases between them. The CDR3 consists of 18 residues. The DNA for the CDR3 is TGCGCCAGCAGCCAAGATCCCGTAGCGGAGGCCGGCACAGATACGCAGTATTTT. Translation gives CASSQDPVAEAGTDTQYF.

Of note for this clone: This same CDR3 is encoded by further DNA sequences in the sample. The V call is TRBV20-1, the J call TRBJ2-7; no clear D. The CDR3 covers 11 residues. The V gene lost 1 base and the J gene lost 4 bases, with 5 bases spanning the gap. Germline lookup yields CDR1 DFQATT and CDR2 SNEGSKA (reference sequence). The CDR3 loop reads CSARVGYEQYF. The CDR3 DNA reads as TGCAGTGCTAGAGTCGGTTACGAGCAGTACTTC.

The chain couples TRBV27 to TRBJ1-5; no reliable D call. Per the germline V gene, CDR1 is MNHEY and CDR2 is SMNVEV (reference sequence). Trimming left V 3 bases short and J 7 bases short, with 10 bases between. The CDR3 runs 13 residues. CDR3 protein: CASSFGLHQPQHF. In DNA, the CDR3 is TGTGCCAGCAGTTTCGGACTGCACCAGCCCCAGCATTTT.

The rearrangement links TRBV13 to TRBJ1-1; TRBD1 matches at 8 bases. Trimming cost V 5 bases and J 7 bases; bases outside gene matches: 9. Per the germline V gene, CDR1 is PRHDT and CDR2 is FYEKMQ (reference sequence). This CDR3 is built from 14 residues. In nucleotides, the CDR3 is TGTGCCAGCAGCCCCCGGACAGGGTATAATGAAGCTTTCTTT. Translating it yields CASSPRTGYNEAFF.